A single T cell receptor beta chain is shown here with its context. This clone occurred a few times. The antigen it recognizes is unknown. Nothing much larger sits one base from this clone, and base qualities are not available. The sample is drawn from a study of blood T cell repertoires in COVID-19 (dated by TCRdb to about 2020). For the wider study: Samples covering the acute and convalescent phases of COVID-19 were provided by collaborators in the United States, Italy and Spain. Where available, HLA class I and class II types were taken from metadata supplied by the sample provider and were not determined by assay-based typing. Samples came from the ongoing ImmuneRACE study (first 160 participants) plus 1,254 subjects from 6 global collaborators. Deeply sampled blood TCRbeta repertoires from subjects exposed to, actively infected with, or recovered from COVID-19 were included in the dataset. The material from the prospective study consisted of cDNA or gDNA derived from T cells, B-cell-depleted T cells, or PBMCs. Sample metadata almost always included a de-identified subject ID, COVID-19 status, age in years and sex. A freely available public database, intended as a resource for researchers studying the immune response to SARS-CoV-2, is where the repertoires were released.

TCRbeta CDR3 regions were amplified from genomic DNA using the immunoSEQ Assay, a bias-controlled multiplex PCR. Concerning the study's data processing: Within the assay, amplification of reference gene primers was used to estimate how many nucleated cells each sample contained. Sequence reads were collapsed and filtered to measure the absolute abundance of every unique TCRbeta CDR3 rearrangement. For each sample, productive Simpson clonality was calculated as the square root of Simpson's diversity index over productive rearrangements. TCRdb limited this immuneACCESS table to in-frame rearrangements with V and J called. A share of clones is missing; checked studies link under half to unresolved V genes, and the rest is unexplained. The DNA gave D and trimming, while V, J and clone size come from that table. The table for this sample lists 260,000 or so clones; 81% of them were counted only once. 6.5% to 9.5% of the sample belongs to the ten largest clones.

On the study overall, not on this receptor specifically: Clinical and demographic metadata were provided uncurated, with the amount varying by source and participant.

The junction shows trimming of 4 bases on V and 6 bases on J, and the gene matches do not reach 8 bases of it. From cysteine to phenylalanine, the CDR3 is 15 amino acids long. Only CDR3 DNA remains: 45 bases, in frame from the first base. CDR1 SGDLS and CDR2 YYNGEE were looked up in the germline V gene. One collaborating source in Seattle enrolled patients while the patients were actively infected and followed the patients over time throughout the course of disease. Collaborating institutions collected whole blood in K2EDTA tubes following their own protocols. Collaborator samples were shipped for TCRbeta analysis as frozen whole blood, isolated PBMCs, or DNA extracted from either sample type.

This receptor was taken from a woman aged 80 or over with COVID-19, enrolled during active disease. The sample was peripheral blood. The chain employs TRBV9 and TRBJ2-1; TRBD2 agrees with 9 junctional bases. CDR3 sequence: CASSSRRGGFNEQFF. The nucleotides are TGTGCCAGCAGCTCCCGGCGGGGGGGTTTCAATGAGCAGTTCTTC.